A selection of T cell receptor beta chains follows, all from one sample in a study of memory CD4+ T cells and cytomegalovirus serostatus. Sequencing was performed with immunoSEQ multiplex PCR; in TCRdb, only in-frame clones are kept and a portion is missing. This table holds over 50,000 clones, roughly 72% found once. Material for sequencing was memory CD4+ T cells from blood. Source of these receptors: an adult in good health and CMV-seronegative. The CDR3 runs from the conserved cysteine through the conserved F or W. D genes are given only for firm matches. Some rows have no size entry. The others give once, few or many, or a class for an expanded clone.

cdr3_nt: TGTGCCAGCTCCCGGGGGCTCCAAGAGACCCAGTACTTC; cdr3_aa: CASSRGLQETQYF; v_call: TRBV11-2; d_call: .; j_call: TRBJ2-5; clone_size: .
cdr3_nt: TGTGCCAGCAGCTTGGCCGATACGCAGTATTTT; cdr3_aa: CASSLADTQYF; v_call: TRBV5-4; d_call: .; j_call: TRBJ2-3; clone_size: .
cdr3_nt: TGTGCCAGCACCCGCGACTCCCTCGGCTACACCTTC; cdr3_aa: CASTRDSLGYTF; v_call: TRBV2; d_call: .; j_call: TRBJ1-2; clone_size: .
cdr3_nt: TGCGCCAGCAGCTTGGCTGGGAGAATCTATGGCTACACCTTC; cdr3_aa: CASSLAGRIYGYTF; v_call: TRBV5-1; d_call: .; j_call: TRBJ1-2; clone_size: .
cdr3_nt: TGCGCCAGCAGCTTTCCCGGACAGGGTAGGGAGCAGTACTTC; cdr3_aa: CASSFPGQGREQYF; v_call: TRBV5-1; d_call: TRBD1; j_call: TRBJ2-7; clone_size: .
cdr3_nt: TGTGCCAGCAGTGATCGGACTAGCGGGAGGTGGTTAGATACGCAGTATTTT; cdr3_aa: CASSDRTSGRWLDTQYF; v_call: TRBV2; d_call: TRBD2; j_call: TRBJ2-3; clone_size: .
cdr3_nt: TGCGCCAGCAGCTTGACCGGGGAATCAACCGGGGAGCTGTTTTTT; cdr3_aa: CASSLTGESTGELFF; v_call: TRBV5-1; d_call: .; j_call: TRBJ2-2; clone_size: .
cdr3_nt: TGTGCCAGCAGTGAAGCGGGTTTCGGGGCAAACACTGAAGCTTTCTTT; cdr3_aa: CASSEAGFGANTEAFF; v_call: TRBV2; d_call: .; j_call: TRBJ1-1; clone_size: .
cdr3_nt: TGTGCCAGTAGTGTAGGGAGGACCGGGGAGCTGTTTTTT; cdr3_aa: CASSVGRTGELFF; v_call: TRBV19; d_call: .; j_call: TRBJ2-2; clone_size: .
cdr3_nt: TGTGCCAGCAGGCCGGGACAGGGATCGGGTCAGCCCCAGCATTTT; cdr3_aa: CASRPGQGSGQPQHF; v_call: TRBV7-8; d_call: TRBD1; j_call: TRBJ1-5; clone_size: .
cdr3_nt: TGTGCCAGTAGTACCCCTCGCAGGGGCCGATACTCTGGAAACACCATATATTTT; cdr3_aa: CASSTPRRGRYSGNTIYF; v_call: TRBV19; d_call: .; j_call: TRBJ1-3; clone_size: .
cdr3_nt: TGTGCCATCAGCGGGGGGACAGGCTTCAATCAGCCCCAGCATTTT; cdr3_aa: CAISGGTGFNQPQHF; v_call: TRBV15; d_call: TRBD1; j_call: TRBJ1-5; clone_size: .
cdr3_nt: TGTGCCAGTAGTATCTATGAAAAACTGTTTTTT; cdr3_aa: CASSIYEKLFF; v_call: TRBV19; d_call: .; j_call: TRBJ1-4; clone_size: .
cdr3_nt: TGTGCCAGCAGCCCGCGACCCTCCTCCTACGAGCAGTACTTC; cdr3_aa: CASSPRPSSYEQYF; v_call: TRBV5-4; d_call: .; j_call: TRBJ2-7; clone_size: .
cdr3_nt: TGTGCCAGCAGCGGGACAGGGCTTGGAAACACCATATATTTT; cdr3_aa: CASSGTGLGNTIYF; v_call: TRBV9; d_call: TRBD1; j_call: TRBJ1-3; clone_size: .
cdr3_nt: TGTGCCAGCATTTTAGGAGGGGGTCAGATGAACACTGAAGCTTTCTTT; cdr3_aa: CASILGGGQMNTEAFF; v_call: TRBV6-6; d_call: .; j_call: TRBJ1-1; clone_size: medium-sized
cdr3_nt: TGTGCCAGCAGTGAGGGGACAGGTCGTTACACCTTC; cdr3_aa: CASSEGTGRYTF; v_call: TRBV2; d_call: TRBD1; j_call: TRBJ1-2; clone_size: .
cdr3_nt: TGTGCCAGCAACGGACAGGGTGATGGCTACACCTTC; cdr3_aa: CASNGQGDGYTF; v_call: TRBV2; d_call: TRBD1; j_call: TRBJ1-2; clone_size: .
cdr3_nt: TGCGCCAGCAGCCAAAGGACAGGGGTTAGACAAGAGACCCAGTACTTC; cdr3_aa: CASSQRTGVRQETQYF; v_call: TRBV5-1; d_call: TRBD1; j_call: TRBJ2-5; clone_size: .
cdr3_nt: TGTGCCAGCAGCCTTAATGCTGGGGCCAACGTCCTGACTTTC; cdr3_aa: CASSLNAGANVLTF; v_call: TRBV9; d_call: .; j_call: TRBJ2-6; clone_size: .
cdr3_nt: TGTGCCAGCAGTTTAGGGGGACAGGGGTACGAAAAACTGTTTTTT; cdr3_aa: CASSLGGQGYEKLFF; v_call: TRBV27; d_call: TRBD1; j_call: TRBJ1-4; clone_size: .
cdr3_nt: TGTGCCAGCAGAACATCCCGTGGCGAGCAGTACTTC; cdr3_aa: CASRTSRGEQYF; v_call: TRBV28; d_call: .; j_call: TRBJ2-7; clone_size: .